In this sample, the clone carrying this TCR beta chain turned up many times. Its target is not known. MiXCR, applied by TCRdb to the reads, yields one record per CDR3 protein. The sample yields approximately 400,000 distinct CDR3 sequences, roughly 31% seen once. The CDR3 loop spans 14 amino acids. J gave up 3 bases and V 2 bases, and 0 bases lay outside the gene matches. Germline CDR1 reads MNHEY; CDR2 reads SVGEGT. This entry comes from a study of T cell repertoires in cytomegalovirus infection. Study-level points and caveats: Dominant in the ex vivo response were TCR beta clonotypes restricted by HLA-C and specific for CMV.

Material: PBMCs. The clonotype was recovered from a human donor in good health (CMV status not recorded). Some clones in this sample may be carry-over from other donors' samples. V is TRBV6-2 or TRBV6-3 and J is TRBJ2-7; TRBD1 matches at 11 bases. This chain's CDR3 is CASSYGTGGYEQYF. The CDR3 DNA is TGTGCCAGCAGTTACGGGACAGGGGGCTACGAGCAGTACTTC.